This T cell receptor beta chain comes out of a study of blood T cell repertoires in COVID-19. As for the study in general: Samples of COVID-19 (acute and convalescent) were obtained from the United States, Italy and Spain. Sample material is recorded as cDNA or gDNA derived from T cells, B-cell-depleted T cells, or PBMCs.

The germline gives CDR1 MGHRA, CDR2 YSYEKL. The CDR3 is made up of 16 amino acids. Losses at the gene ends were 3 bases for V and 5 bases for J; bases not matched to a gene: 8. Those enrolled in Seattle joined during active infection and were followed longitudinally afterward. Original data processing: Amplification from reference gene primers served as the basis for estimated nucleated cell counts. Some clones are missing from TCRdb's copy, which holds only in-frame ones; the method was immunoSEQ multiplex PCR. The V and J calls and clone size come from that table; D and trimming were worked out from the DNA. The table lists roughly 70,000 clones, roughly three quarters of them singletons.

Material for sequencing was peripheral blood. The receptor was derived from a man in his 70s with COVID-19, enrolled during active disease. The rearrangement joins TRBV4-1 to TRBJ2-1, with TRBD2 matching over 9 bases. CDR3 bases: TGCGCCAGCAGCCACCCGACTAGCGGCCTGAACAATGAGCAGTTCTTC. Protein product: CASSHPTSGLNNEQFF.